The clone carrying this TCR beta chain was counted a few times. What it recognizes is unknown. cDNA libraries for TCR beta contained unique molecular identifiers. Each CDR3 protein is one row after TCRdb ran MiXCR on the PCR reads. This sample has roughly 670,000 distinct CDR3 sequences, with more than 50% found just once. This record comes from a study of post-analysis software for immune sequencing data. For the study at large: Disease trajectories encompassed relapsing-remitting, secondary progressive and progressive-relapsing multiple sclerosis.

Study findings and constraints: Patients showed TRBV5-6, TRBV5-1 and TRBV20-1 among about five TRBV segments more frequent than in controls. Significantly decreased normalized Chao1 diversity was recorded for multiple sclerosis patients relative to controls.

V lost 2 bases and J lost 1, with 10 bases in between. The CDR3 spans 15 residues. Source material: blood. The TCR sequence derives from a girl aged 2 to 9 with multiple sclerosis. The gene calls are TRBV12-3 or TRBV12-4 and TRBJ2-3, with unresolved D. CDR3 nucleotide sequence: TGTGCCAGCAGTTTAAGCCCGGATCGCACAGATACGCAGTATTTT. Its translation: CASSLSPDRTDTQYF.